A selection of T cell receptor beta chains follows, all from one sample in a study of T cell responses to AZD1222 COVID-19 vaccine. Profiled with immunoSEQ multiplex PCR; TCRdb holds only in-frame clones, not every one. The sample records 120,000 or so clones, approximately 86% being singletons. This specimen consisted of peripheral blood, obtained 28 days after the second AZD1222 dose. The receptors derive from an adult who received the AZD1222 COVID-19 vaccine. Each CDR3 is given with its conserved first and last residue. The order of the fields is clone size, V gene, D gene, J gene, CDR3 length, CDR3 DNA, CDR3 protein. D genes are given only for firm matches. Size tells how often a clone was seen (once, few, many) or the class of an expanded clone, and some rows leave it out.

abundance: NA
v_gene: TRBV5-5
d_gene: NA
j_gene: TRBJ1-4
len: 14
CDR3nt: TGTGCCAGCAGCTCATATACCGGGGCTAGGGGACTGTTTTTT
CDR3aa: CASSSYTGARGLFF

abundance: NA
v_gene: TRBV7-6
d_gene: NA
j_gene: TRBJ1-3
len: 14
CDR3nt: TGTGCCAGCAGCTTAGCCGGGGCTGGAAACACCATATATTTT
CDR3aa: CASSLAGAGNTIYF

abundance: NA
v_gene: TRBV6-5
d_gene: TRBD1
j_gene: TRBJ1-1
len: 15
CDR3nt: TGTGCCAGCAGGTTGACAGGGGGCTTGAACACTGAAGCTTTCTTT
CDR3aa: CASRLTGGLNTEAFF

abundance: once
v_gene: TRBV5-1
d_gene: NA
j_gene: TRBJ1-1
len: 15
CDR3nt: TGCGCCAGCAGCTTGGGAATGGGGGGCCGGACTGAAGCTTTCTTT
CDR3aa: CASSLGMGGRTEAFF

abundance: few
v_gene: TRBV21-1
d_gene: NA
j_gene: TRBJ1-2
len: 18
CDR3nt: TGTGCCAGCAGCACACACATGGGCAAGGAGGCCCGGGGCTATGGCTACACCTTC
CDR3aa: CASSTHMGKEARGYGYTF

abundance: NA
v_gene: TRBV2
d_gene: NA
j_gene: TRBJ1-2
len: 14
CDR3nt: TGTGCCAGCAGTGTGAACAGAGCGAACTATGGCTACACCTTC
CDR3aa: CASSVNRANYGYTF

abundance: NA
v_gene: TRBV18
d_gene: TRBD1
j_gene: TRBJ1-2
len: 15
CDR3nt: TGTGCCAGCTCACCACCACAGGGGACTAACTATGGCTACACCTTC
CDR3aa: CASSPPQGTNYGYTF

abundance: NA
v_gene: TRBV3-1/TRBV3-2
d_gene: TRBD1
j_gene: TRBJ2-3
len: 16
CDR3nt: TGTGCCAGCAGCCCGGGCGGACAGGGGCGGGCAGATACGCAGTATTTT
CDR3aa: CASSPGGQGRADTQYF

abundance: NA
v_gene: TRBV30
d_gene: NA
j_gene: TRBJ1-4
len: 14
CDR3nt: TGTGCCTGGGGCCACGGGGGAGGTGGTGAAAAACTGTTTTTT
CDR3aa: CAWGHGGGGEKLFF

abundance: NA
v_gene: TRBV12-3/TRBV12-4
d_gene: NA
j_gene: TRBJ2-5
len: 13
CDR3nt: TGTGCCAGTGCGCCAGGGGCAAGTGAGACCCAGTACTTC
CDR3aa: CASAPGASETQYF

abundance: many
v_gene: TRBV4-1
d_gene: TRBD1
j_gene: TRBJ1-6
len: 19
CDR3nt: TGCGCCAGCAGCCGGACAGGGGTTATCCACGGCTCCTATAATTCACCCCTCCACTTT
CDR3aa: CASSRTGVIHGSYNSPLHF

abundance: NA
v_gene: TRBV28
d_gene: NA
j_gene: TRBJ2-2
len: 14
CDR3nt: TGTGCCAGCTTTTGGGCAGGGCGAACCGGGGAGCTGTTTTTT
CDR3aa: CASFWAGRTGELFF

abundance: NA
v_gene: TRBV7-3
d_gene: NA
j_gene: TRBJ2-3
len: 14
CDR3nt: TGTGCCAGCATGGCGGGCCCTAGCACAGATACGCAGTATTTT
CDR3aa: CASMAGPSTDTQYF

abundance: NA
v_gene: TRBV7-9
d_gene: TRBD1
j_gene: TRBJ1-3
len: 15
CDR3nt: TGTGCCAGCAGCCCGGACAGGGTTTCTGGAAACACCATATATTTT
CDR3aa: CASSPDRVSGNTIYF

abundance: NA
v_gene: TRBV28
d_gene: NA
j_gene: TRBJ2-7
len: 13
CDR3nt: TGTGCCAGCAGTTTAAGGAGTTCCTACGAGCAGTACTTC
CDR3aa: CASSLRSSYEQYF

abundance: NA
v_gene: TRBV6-6
d_gene: NA
j_gene: TRBJ2-7
len: 15
CDR3nt: TGTGCCAGCAGTTACTCGCGGATTTACTCCTACGAGCAGTACTTC
CDR3aa: CASSYSRIYSYEQYF

abundance: NA
v_gene: TRBV19
d_gene: TRBD2
j_gene: TRBJ2-3
len: 16
CDR3nt: TGTGCCAGTAGTCCCCAAGCGGGAGTGGGGTCAGATACGCAGTATTTT
CDR3aa: CASSPQAGVGSDTQYF

abundance: NA
v_gene: TRBV27
d_gene: NA
j_gene: TRBJ2-2
len: 14
CDR3nt: TGTGCCAGCAGTTTATCCACTTACACCGGGGAGCTGTTTTTT
CDR3aa: CASSLSTYTGELFF

abundance: NA
v_gene: TRBV10-3
d_gene: NA
j_gene: TRBJ2-5
len: 17
CDR3nt: TGTGCCATCAGTGAGTCAGAAGGGGGACCGTACCAAGAGACCCAGTACTTC
CDR3aa: CAISESEGGPYQETQYF

abundance: few
v_gene: TRBV28
d_gene: NA
j_gene: TRBJ1-5
len: 15
CDR3nt: TGTGCCAGCAGAGGAGGAGATGCAGGAAATCAGCCCCAGCATTTT
CDR3aa: CASRGGDAGNQPQHF

abundance: NA
v_gene: TRBV12-3/TRBV12-4
d_gene: NA
j_gene: TRBJ1-5
len: 13
CDR3nt: TGTGCCAGCAGTTTCCAGGGAGATCAGCCCCAGCATTTT
CDR3aa: CASSFQGDQPQHF

abundance: NA
v_gene: TRBV28
d_gene: NA
j_gene: TRBJ1-4
len: 13
CDR3nt: TGTGCCAGCAGTCTAGGAAATAATGAAAAACTGTTTTTT
CDR3aa: CASSLGNNEKLFF

abundance: NA
v_gene: TRBV19
d_gene: TRBD1
j_gene: TRBJ1-6
len: 15
CDR3nt: TGTGCCAGTAGTAGGGGACAGGCATATAATTCACCCCTCCACTTT
CDR3aa: CASSRGQAYNSPLHF

abundance: NA
v_gene: TRBV7-2
d_gene: NA
j_gene: TRBJ2-7
len: 15
CDR3nt: TGTGCCAGCAGCTTAGGGCCGGGGTTAAGCTACGAGCAGTACTTC
CDR3aa: CASSLGPGLSYEQYF

abundance: NA
v_gene: TRBV11-1
d_gene: NA
j_gene: TRBJ2-3
len: 13
CDR3nt: TGTGCCAGCAGCGGACTCGGAGCAGATACGCAGTATTTT
CDR3aa: CASSGLGADTQYF

abundance: NA
v_gene: TRBV27
d_gene: NA
j_gene: TRBJ2-3
len: 14
CDR3nt: TGTGCCAGCAGTCCTTTGCCGGGCATAGATACGCAGTATTTT
CDR3aa: CASSPLPGIDTQYF

abundance: NA
v_gene: TRBV7-9
d_gene: NA
j_gene: TRBJ1-1
len: 14
CDR3nt: TGTGCCAGCAGCTTGCAGGGACAACACACTGAAGCTTTCTTT
CDR3aa: CASSLQGQHTEAFF

abundance: NA
v_gene: TRBV4-1
d_gene: NA
j_gene: TRBJ1-2
len: 13
CDR3nt: TGCGCCAGCAGCCAGTTGACGACTTCCAGCTACACCTTC
CDR3aa: CASSQLTTSSYTF

abundance: once
v_gene: TRBV4-2
d_gene: TRBD2
j_gene: TRBJ2-1
len: 15
CDR3nt: TGTGCCAGCAGGTCGAGCGGGAGAGACTACAATGAGCAGTTCTTC
CDR3aa: CASRSSGRDYNEQFF

abundance: NA
v_gene: TRBV11-2
d_gene: TRBD1
j_gene: TRBJ1-4
len: 14
CDR3nt: TGTGCCAGCACTCGGGACAGGGGTAGGGAAAAACTGTTTTTT
CDR3aa: CASTRDRGREKLFF

abundance: NA
v_gene: TRBV27
d_gene: TRBD1
j_gene: TRBJ2-7
len: 15
CDR3nt: TGTGCCAGCAGTTTAACGGGACAGGGGCTCTACGAGCAGTACTTC
CDR3aa: CASSLTGQGLYEQYF

abundance: NA
v_gene: TRBV3-1/TRBV3-2
d_gene: TRBD1
j_gene: TRBJ1-6
len: 15
CDR3nt: TGTGCCAGCAGCCAAGAAGGGACAGTAGGCTCACCCCTCCACTTT
CDR3aa: CASSQEGTVGSPLHF

abundance: NA
v_gene: TRBV7-9
d_gene: NA
j_gene: TRBJ2-7
len: 14
CDR3nt: TGTGCCAGCAGCCCTCGGCTGGACACCTACGAGCAGTACTTC
CDR3aa: CASSPRLDTYEQYF

abundance: NA
v_gene: TRBV24-1
d_gene: NA
j_gene: TRBJ1-2
len: 13
CDR3nt: TGTGCCACCAGTGATTCTCCCTCTTATGGCTACACCTTC
CDR3aa: CATSDSPSYGYTF

abundance: NA
v_gene: TRBV21-1
d_gene: NA
j_gene: TRBJ1-1
len: 14
CDR3nt: TGTGCCAGCAGCACCGACAGTTTGAACACTGAAGCTTTCTTT
CDR3aa: CASSTDSLNTEAFF

abundance: NA
v_gene: TRBV18
d_gene: NA
j_gene: TRBJ2-1
len: 13
CDR3nt: TGTGCCAGCTCACGGGCCCGGCCCAATGAGCAGTTCTTC
CDR3aa: CASSRARPNEQFF

abundance: NA
v_gene: TRBV27
d_gene: NA
j_gene: TRBJ1-1
len: 16
CDR3nt: TGTGCCAGCAGCGCAGACTGGAGGGGTCGGTTCACTGAAGCTTTCTTT
CDR3aa: CASSADWRGRFTEAFF

abundance: NA
v_gene: TRBV5-4
d_gene: TRBD1
j_gene: TRBJ1-2
len: 15
CDR3nt: TGTGCCAGCAGCATACCGGGACAGGGAAGAGGTGGCTACACCTTC
CDR3aa: CASSIPGQGRGGYTF

abundance: NA
v_gene: TRBV9
d_gene: TRBD2
j_gene: TRBJ2-1
len: 20
CDR3nt: TGTGCCAGCAGCGTAAGGCAGGCTGCAGCGGGAGGGCCGCGTGCCGATGAGCAGTTCTTC
CDR3aa: CASSVRQAAAGGPRADEQFF

abundance: NA
v_gene: TRBV6-5
d_gene: NA
j_gene: TRBJ1-5
len: 13
CDR3nt: TGTGCCAGCAGTTATGGAGGGGCGGGGCCCCAGCATTTT
CDR3aa: CASSYGGAGPQHF

abundance: once
v_gene: TRBV24-1
d_gene: NA
j_gene: TRBJ2-2
len: 16
CDR3nt: TGTGCCACCAGTGACCTCAGAAGTGGGGATACCGGGGAGCTGTTTTTT
CDR3aa: CATSDLRSGDTGELFF

abundance: NA
v_gene: TRBV19
d_gene: NA
j_gene: TRBJ1-2
len: 17
CDR3nt: TGTGCCAGTAGTATTTTTGCATTGTACCGAGGGGGAAGAGGCTACACCTTC
CDR3aa: CASSIFALYRGGRGYTF